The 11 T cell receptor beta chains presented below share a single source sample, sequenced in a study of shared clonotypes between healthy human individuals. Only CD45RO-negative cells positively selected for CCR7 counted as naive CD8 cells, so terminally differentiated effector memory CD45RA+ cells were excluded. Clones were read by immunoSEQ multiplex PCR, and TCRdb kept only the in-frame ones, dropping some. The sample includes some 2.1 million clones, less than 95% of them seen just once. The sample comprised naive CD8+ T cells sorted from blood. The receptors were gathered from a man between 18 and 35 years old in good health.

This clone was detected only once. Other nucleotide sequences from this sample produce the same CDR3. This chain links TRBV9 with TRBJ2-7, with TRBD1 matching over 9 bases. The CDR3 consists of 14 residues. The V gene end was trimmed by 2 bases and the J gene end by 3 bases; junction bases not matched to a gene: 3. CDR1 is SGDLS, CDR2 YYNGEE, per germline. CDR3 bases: TGTGCCAGCAGCGTGGGGACAGGGAACTACGAGCAGTACTTC. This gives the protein CASSVGTGNYEQYF.

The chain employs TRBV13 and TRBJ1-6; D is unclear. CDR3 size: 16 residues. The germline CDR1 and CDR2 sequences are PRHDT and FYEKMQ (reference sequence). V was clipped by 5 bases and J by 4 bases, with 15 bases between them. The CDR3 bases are TGTGCCAGCAGCATAGCAGCACAGTTGTATAATTCACCCCTCCACTTT. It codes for CASSIAAQLYNSPLHF.

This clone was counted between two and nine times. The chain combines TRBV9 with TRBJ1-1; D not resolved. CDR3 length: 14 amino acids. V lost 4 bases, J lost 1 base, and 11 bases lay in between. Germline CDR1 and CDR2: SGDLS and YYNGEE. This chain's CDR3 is CASSFGPSNTEAFF. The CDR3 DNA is TGTGCCAGCAGCTTCGGACCATCGAACACTGAAGCTTTCTTT.

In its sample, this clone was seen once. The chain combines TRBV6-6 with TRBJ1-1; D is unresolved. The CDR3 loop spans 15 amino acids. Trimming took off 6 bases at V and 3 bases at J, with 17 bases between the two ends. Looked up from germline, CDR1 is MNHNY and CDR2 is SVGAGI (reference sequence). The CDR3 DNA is TGTGCCAGCAGCTCATTTATGTCGGGCGACACTGAAGCTTTCTTT. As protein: CASSSFMSGDTEAFF.

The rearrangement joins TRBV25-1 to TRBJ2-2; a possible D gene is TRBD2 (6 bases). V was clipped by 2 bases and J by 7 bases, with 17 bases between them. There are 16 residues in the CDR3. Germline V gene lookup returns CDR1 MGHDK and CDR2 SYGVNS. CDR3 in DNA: TGTGCCAGCAGTGAAACCAGGTCCGGGGGTGGCGGGGAGCTGTTTTTT. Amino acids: CASSETRSGGGGELFF.

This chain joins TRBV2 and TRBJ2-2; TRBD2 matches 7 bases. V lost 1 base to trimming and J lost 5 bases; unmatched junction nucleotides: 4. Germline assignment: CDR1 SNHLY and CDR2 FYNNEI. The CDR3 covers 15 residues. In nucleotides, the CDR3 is TGTGCCAGCAGTGAAGACAGCGGGACGACCGGGGAGCTGTTTTTT. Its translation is CASSEDSGTTGELFF. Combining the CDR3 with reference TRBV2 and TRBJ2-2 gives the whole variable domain EPEVTQTPSHQVTQMGQEVILRCVPISNHLYFYWYRQILGQKVEFLVSFYNNEISEKSEIFDDQFSVERPDGSNFTLKIRSTKLEDSAMYFCASSEDSGTTGELFFGEGSRLTVL.

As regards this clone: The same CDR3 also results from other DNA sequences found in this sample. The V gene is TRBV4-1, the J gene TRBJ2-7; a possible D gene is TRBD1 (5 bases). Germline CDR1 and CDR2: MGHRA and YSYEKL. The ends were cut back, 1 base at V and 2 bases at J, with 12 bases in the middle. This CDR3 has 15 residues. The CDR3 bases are TGCGCCAGCAGCCAAGTCCTAACGGACACCTACGAGCAGTACTTC. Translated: CASSQVLTDTYEQYF.

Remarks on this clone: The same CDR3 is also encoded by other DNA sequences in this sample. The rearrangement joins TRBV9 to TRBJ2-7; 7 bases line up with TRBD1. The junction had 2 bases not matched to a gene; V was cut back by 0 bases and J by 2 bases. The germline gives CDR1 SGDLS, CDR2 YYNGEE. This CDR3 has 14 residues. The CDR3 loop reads CASSVEGAPYEQYF. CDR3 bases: TGTGCCAGCAGCGTAGAGGGGGCACCCTACGAGCAGTACTTC.

This CDR3 reads CASSPQEGTSLYNEQFF. CDR3 DNA: TGTGCCAGCAGCCCACAGGAGGGGACGTCTTTGTACAATGAGCAGTTCTTC. The gene calls are TRBV11-2 and TRBJ2-1; perhaps TRBD2 as D (6 bases). V dropped 5 bases and J dropped 4 bases, with 21 bases sitting between them. This CDR3 has 17 amino acids. The germline V gene has CDR1 SGHAT and CDR2 FQNNGV.

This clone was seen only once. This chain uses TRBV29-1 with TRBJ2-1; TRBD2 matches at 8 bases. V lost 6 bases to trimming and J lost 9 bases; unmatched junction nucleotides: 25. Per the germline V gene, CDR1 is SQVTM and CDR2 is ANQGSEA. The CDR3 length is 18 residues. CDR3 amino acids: CSVGRVSGDNDRNGEQFF. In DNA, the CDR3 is TGCAGCGTGGGGCGGGTTAGCGGGGATAACGACAGAAATGGTGAGCAGTTCTTC.

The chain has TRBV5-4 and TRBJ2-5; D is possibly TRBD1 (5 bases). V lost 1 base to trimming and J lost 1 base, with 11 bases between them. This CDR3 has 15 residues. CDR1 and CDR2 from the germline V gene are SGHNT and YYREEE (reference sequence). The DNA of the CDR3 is TGTGCCAGCAGCTTGATAGGGGCTGGCCAAGAGACCCAGTACTTC. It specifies CASSLIGAGQETQYF. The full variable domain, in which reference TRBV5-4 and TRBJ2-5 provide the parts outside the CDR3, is ETGVTQSPTHLIKTRGQQVTLRCSSQSGHNTVSWYQQALGQGPQFIFQYYREEENGRGNFPPRFSGLQFPNYSSELNVNALELDDSALYLCASSLIGAGQETQYFGPGTRLLVL.